The 21 T cell receptor beta chains in this list originate from one sample, sequenced in a study of blood T cell repertoires in COVID-19. Sequencing used immunoSEQ multiplex PCR; TCRdb keeps in-frame clones, though not all of them. This table holds around 150,000 clones, 70% to 85% found once. The sequenced sample consisted of peripheral blood. These receptors all stem from an elderly woman in a cohort sampled during active or convalescent COVID-19.

The CDR3 loop reads CASKDRDMNTEAFF. CDR3 bases: TGTGCCAGTAAGGACAGGGATATGAACACTGAAGCTTTCTTT. The chain combines TRBV19 with TRBJ1-1, with 8 bases identical to TRBD1. This CDR3 has 14 amino acids. Per germline, CDR1 LNHDA and CDR2 SQIVND (reference sequence). Trimming at V came to 7 bases and at J to 0 bases, leaving 4 bases not matched to a gene.

This chain connects TRBV30 to TRBJ1-6; tentative D call: TRBD1 (6 bases). Trimming removed 2 bases from V and 10 bases from J, with 21 bases in between. CDR1 is GTSNPN, CDR2 SVGIG, per germline (reference sequence). This CDR3 has 16 residues. DNA for the CDR3: TGTGCCTGGAGTCATGGGACACAGGGTTTTGGCTCACCCCTCCACTTT. This translates into CAWSHGTQGFGSPLHF.

The rearrangement links TRBV7-9 to TRBJ2-5, with 11 nucleotides matching TRBD1. The CDR3 length is 15 residues. V shed 5 bases and J 4 bases; nucleotides not matched to a gene: 6. Germline V gene lookup returns CDR1 SEHNR and CDR2 FQNEAQ (reference sequence). In nucleotides, the CDR3 is TGTGCCAGCAGCCGTTCCGGGACAGGGGGAGAGACCCAGTACTTC. Amino acid sequence: CASSRSGTGGETQYF.

The V gene is TRBV12-3 or TRBV12-4, the J gene TRBJ1-6; D gene unclear. Trimming took off 2 bases at V and 9 bases at J, with 8 bases between the two ends. CDR3 length: 13 residues. CDR3 sequence (DNA): TGTGCCAGCAGTTTATTCGAGGGTTCACCCCTCCACTTT. Translated: CASSLFEGSPLHF.

The chain has TRBV5-5 and TRBJ1-5, with a weak D call TRBD1 (5 bases). The V end lost 4 bases, the J end lost 6 bases, and 20 bases lay between the germline ends. The CDR3 length is 16 residues. CDR1 is SGHKS and CDR2 is YYEKEE in the germline V gene (reference sequence). The CDR3 here is CASSRSAGTVGQPQHF. The CDR3 nucleotides read TGTGCCAGCAGCCGATCGGCGGGGACGGTGGGTCAGCCCCAGCATTTT.

This rearrangement joins TRBV24-1 to TRBJ1-5, with TRBD1 as a possible D gene (5 bases). There are 14 residues in the CDR3. With 4 bases removed from V and 3 bases from J, the gap between germline ends came to 9 bases. Germline V CDR1 and CDR2: KGHDR, SFDVKD. The CDR3 reads CATSEGGVNQPQHF. The CDR3 DNA reads TGTGCCACCAGTGAGGGAGGGGTCAATCAGCCCCAGCATTTT.

The rearrangement uses TRBV6-5 and TRBJ1-3; 8 bases match TRBD1. This CDR3 has 16 amino acids. V lost 2 bases and J lost 0; bases outside the gene matches: 3. CDR1 and CDR2 from the germline V gene are MNHEY and SVGAGI. DNA for the CDR3: TGTGCCAGCAGTTACCGGACAGGGTACTCTGGAAACACCATATATTTT. Translation: CASSYRTGYSGNTIYF.

This rearrangement joins TRBV5-4 to TRBJ2-5, with D perhaps TRBD1 (5 bases). V was pared by 0 bases and J by 5 bases, with 8 bases between. In germline, CDR1 is SGHNT, CDR2 YYREEE (reference sequence). The CDR3 loop spans 13 amino acids. As DNA, the CDR3 is TGTGCCAGCAGCTTGGCCAGGGTGGAGACCCAGTACTTC. It specifies CASSLARVETQYF.

The chain is built from TRBV6-2 or TRBV6-3 and TRBJ2-5; TRBD1 might be the D (6 bases). Per the germline V gene, CDR1 is MNHEY and CDR2 is SVGEGT. CDR3 length: 15 amino acids. V lost 6 bases, J lost 5 bases, and 19 bases lay in between. The CDR3 DNA reads as TGTGCCAGCAGCAGACACCAGGCAAGGGGGGAGACCCAGTACTTC. It encodes CASSRHQARGETQYF.

The genes are TRBV14 and TRBJ2-7; 8 nucleotides agree with TRBD1. Germline V CDR1 and CDR2: SGHDN, FVKESK. The length of the CDR3 is 15 residues. The ends lost 1 base at V and 4 bases at J; junction bases unmatched: 6. The DNA of the CDR3 is TGTGCCAGCAGCCAAGGGAGTCAGGGGGCGTACGAGCAGTACTTC. It encodes CASSQGSQGAYEQYF.

The chain links TRBV5-1 to TRBJ2-2, with 10 bases that match TRBD2. Germline V gene sequence: CDR1 SGHRS, CDR2 YFSETQ. J was trimmed by 3 bases and V by 2 bases; bases with no gene match: 1. The CDR3 covers 15 residues. CDR3 sequence reads: CASSFSGGDTGELFF. CDR3 nucleotide sequence: TGCGCCAGCAGCTTCAGCGGGGGGGACACCGGGGAGCTGTTTTTT.

This clone occurred a few times. The CDR3 nucleotides are TGCAGCGTAGGGACAGGGGTGAACTATGGCTACACCTTC. Its translation: CSVGTGVNYGYTF. V and J are TRBV29-1 and TRBJ1-2; 10 bases agree with TRBD1. The CDR3 runs 13 residues. The junction had 3 bases not matched to a gene; V was cut back by 6 bases and J by 2 bases. Germline V gene sequence: CDR1 SQVTM, CDR2 ANQGSEA.

This chain connects TRBV18 to TRBJ2-1; TRBD1 matches at 8 bases. Germline assignment: CDR1 KGHSH and CDR2 LQKENI. The CDR3 length is 17 residues. V gave up 4 bases and J gave up 5 bases; unmatched junction bases: 13. The CDR3 bases are TGTGCCAGCTCACAAGTTTTACGACAGGGGCAGGACAATGAGCAGTTCTTC. It codes for CASSQVLRQGQDNEQFF.

The gene calls are TRBV9 and TRBJ1-1, with D unresolved. V lost 7 bases to trimming and J lost 0 bases, with 10 bases between them. CDR1 and CDR2 (germline): SGDLS, YYNGEE. CDR3 length: 13 residues. The CDR3, as DNA: TGTGCCAGCGAGCTGGTGCTGAACACTGAAGCTTTCTTT. Translating it yields CASELVLNTEAFF.

The sample holds one count of this clone. The CDR3: CASSFYSGGGGNEQFF. The DNA of the CDR3 is TGTGCCAGCAGTTTCTATAGCGGGGGGGGTGGCAATGAGCAGTTCTTC. The rearrangement joins TRBV6-6 to TRBJ2-1; 11 bases match TRBD2. The CDR3 spans 16 residues. Germline V CDR1 and CDR2: MNHNY, SVGAGI (reference sequence). After removal of 4 bases from V and 6 bases from J, the junction contained 8 bases not matched to a gene.

The genes are TRBV18 and TRBJ2-5; 7 positions match TRBD1. The CDR3 totals 15 residues. CDR1 is KGHSH, CDR2 LQKENI, per germline. V was clipped by 3 bases and J by 7 bases; unmatched bases: 11. DNA of the CDR3: TGTGCCAGCTCACCCGGCGGACAGGCCAGTTTGACCCAGTACTTC. Translated, it gives CASSPGGQASLTQYF.

The chain carries TRBV28 and TRBJ2-7; D is possibly TRBD1 (5 bases). V was clipped by 2 bases and J by 3 bases, with 14 bases between them. Germline lookup yields CDR1 MDHEN and CDR2 SYDVKM. This CDR3 has 15 amino acids. The CDR3 sequence is CASSLNRVGHYEQYV. CDR3 DNA sequence: TGTGCCAGCAGTTTAAATAGGGTGGGGCACTACGAGCAGTACGTC.

This clone was found once. The V call is TRBV19, the J call TRBJ1-2; possibly TRBD1 for D (5 bases). Germline V gene sequence: CDR1 LNHDA, CDR2 SQIVND (reference sequence). The CDR3 is made up of 16 amino acids. V dropped 4 bases and J dropped 4 bases, with 19 bases sitting between them. CDR3 sequence (DNA): TGTGCCAGTAGTACGCTAAACTACAGGATTTCCTATGGCTACACCTTC. Protein sequence: CASSTLNYRISYGYTF.

V usage is TRBV7-8 and J usage is TRBJ2-2; D is perhaps TRBD2 (6 bases). The CDR3 is made up of 15 amino acids. The V gene's germline CDR1 is SGHVS and CDR2 FQNEAQ. V shed 2 bases and J shed 2 bases, with 9 bases lying between them. The CDR3, as DNA: TGTGCCAGCAGCTTATTGCGGGGAAACACCGGGGAGCTGTTTTTT. The encoded protein is CASSLLRGNTGELFF.

The chain carries TRBV4-3 and TRBJ2-3; a possible D gene is TRBD1 (6 bases). The CDR3 spans 15 residues. Trimming stripped 4 bases from V and 1 base from J, with 12 bases between. CDR1 LGHNA and CDR2 YSLEER come from the germline V gene. The CDR3 is CASSLLAGGTDTQYF. The DNA of the CDR3 is TGCGCCAGCAGCCTACTTGCAGGGGGCACAGATACGCAGTATTTT.

The rearrangement links TRBV5-1 to TRBJ2-3; 13 bases are shared with TRBD2. V lost 8 bases to trimming and J lost 4 bases; unmatched junction nucleotides: 7. This CDR3 is built from 15 residues. Germline-derived CDR1 and CDR2 are SGHRS and YFSETQ. The CDR3 spells CASYGLAGAPDTQYF. CDR3 coding DNA: TGCGCCAGTTATGGACTAGCGGGAGCCCCAGATACGCAGTATTTT.